These 19 T cell receptor beta chains were all obtained from the same sample, sequenced in a study of shared clonotypes between healthy human individuals. This table comes from immunoSEQ multiplex PCR, and its TCRdb copy is limited to in-frame clones, with some not included. Among around 1.1 million clones listed, approximately 80% were seen once. The sample was memory CD4+ T cells from PBMCs. Subset noted: CD45RA-negative fraction. These TCRs come from a man between 18 and 35 years old in good health. Some clones in this sample may be carry-over from other donors' samples.

The rearrangement links TRBV27 to TRBJ2-2; 8 bases fit TRBD1. This CDR3 is 15 amino acids long. Trimming cost V 3 bases and J 4 bases; bases outside gene matches: 4. From germline, CDR1 is MNHEY and CDR2 SMNVEV (reference sequence). The CDR3 sequence is CASSFRGLGTGELFF. The DNA of the CDR3 is TGTGCCAGCAGTTTCAGGGGGCTCGGCACCGGGGAGCTGTTTTTT.

The chain has TRBV19 and TRBJ2-5; 9 nucleotides match TRBD2. The CDR3 runs 14 residues. Unmatched junction bases numbered 7, after V lost 7 bases and J lost 4 bases. The V gene's germline CDR1 is LNHDA and CDR2 SQIVND (reference sequence). DNA of the CDR3: TGTGCCAGTAAGGAAATAGCGGGAGCAGAGACCCAGTACTTC. Translating gives CASKEIAGAETQYF.

CDR3 in DNA: TGTGCCAGCAGCCCACAGGTGGGGAACACCGGGGAGCTGTTTTTT. Protein sequence: CASSPQVGNTGELFF. The chain joins TRBV7-9 to TRBJ2-2, with D possibly TRBD1 on 5 matching bases. V shed 5 bases and J shed 1 base, with 11 bases lying between them. The CDR3 length is 15 residues. Germline loops: CDR1 SEHNR, CDR2 FQNEAQ (reference sequence).

The table lists this clone with a few counts. V gene TRBV30 combines with J gene TRBJ1-5, with TRBD1 identical over 7 bases. The CDR3 covers 17 residues. CDR1 and CDR2 (germline): GTSNPN, SVGIG (reference sequence). The junction had 11 bases not matched to a gene; V was cut back by 1 base and J by 2 bases. The DNA of the CDR3 is TGTGCCTGGAGTGAACTGACAGGGCCTCGCGGCAATCAGCCCCAGCATTTT. Its translation: CAWSELTGPRGNQPQHF.

As regards this clone: Within the sample, other DNA sequences also encode this same CDR3. CDR3 nucleotides: TGTGCCAGCAGTTTGGGGGGCGCCAGCTCCTACGAGCAGTACTTC. This sequence encodes CASSLGGASSYEQYF. The gene calls are TRBV28 and TRBJ2-7; the D call may be TRBD1 or TRBD2 (6 bases each). Germline V gene lookup returns CDR1 MDHEN and CDR2 SYDVKM. The CDR3 spans 15 residues. The germline V and J ends were trimmed by 3 bases and 0 bases, with 12 bases remaining between them.

This clone was counted only a few times. The chain is built from TRBV7-9 and TRBJ1-3, with unresolved D. Trimming shortened V by 7 bases and J by 0 bases, and 7 bases separated the two germline ends. In germline, CDR1 is SEHNR, CDR2 FQNEAQ (reference sequence). This CDR3 has 13 residues. CDR3: CASKQSSGNTIYF. Written as DNA, the CDR3 is TGTGCCAGCAAACAGTCCTCTGGAAACACCATATATTTT.

The CDR3 protein is CASSPAGTGLSNQPQHF. As DNA, the CDR3 is TGTGCCAGCTCACCAGCCGGGACAGGGCTGAGCAATCAGCCCCAGCATTTT. V usage is TRBV18 and J usage is TRBJ1-5; 9 positions match TRBD1. The germline gives CDR1 KGHSH, CDR2 LQKENI. CDR3 size: 17 residues. V trimming: 2 bases; J trimming: 1 base; junction bases outside the gene matches: 6.

About this clone itself: The same CDR3 can be traced to other DNA sequences in this sample. The chain combines TRBV6-1 with TRBJ1-2; no reliable D call. Trimming took 3 bases from V and 5 from J, leaving 4 bases between them. This CDR3 is 11 amino acids long. Germline assignment: CDR1 MNHNS and CDR2 SASEGT. The CDR3 DNA reads TGTGCCAGCAGTGAGGGGTATGGCTACACCTTC. Protein: CASSEGYGYTF.

J is TRBJ1-1 and V is TRBV5-4, with 10 nucleotides matching TRBD1. The germline V gene encodes CDR1 SGHNT and CDR2 YYREEE (reference sequence). This CDR3 spans 15 amino acids. The ends lost 2 bases at V and 4 bases at J; junction bases unmatched: 5. CDR3 DNA: TGTGCCAGCAGCTTAATGACAGGGGGCTCCACTGAAGCTTTCTTT. Translating gives CASSLMTGGSTEAFF.

This clone was seen more than once but under ten times. This rearrangement joins TRBV5-1 to TRBJ2-5; tentative D call: TRBD2 (7 bases). There are 14 residues in the CDR3. The germline V gene has CDR1 SGHRS and CDR2 YFSETQ. Trimming took 2 bases from V and 6 from J, leaving 14 bases between them. The CDR3 DNA follows: TGCGCCAGCAGCTTTCGGGGGGCGGAAAAGACCCAGTACTTC. Translating gives CASSFRGAEKTQYF.

CDR3 in amino acids: CASSLGASGAYNEQFF. CDR3 bases: TGTGCCAGCAGCTTGGGGGCTAGCGGGGCCTACAATGAGCAGTTCTTC. The J gene is TRBJ2-1, the V gene TRBV5-5; 9 nucleotides agree with TRBD2. This CDR3 has 16 residues. V was clipped by 0 bases and J by 2 bases; unmatched bases: 3. The germline CDR1 and CDR2 sequences are SGHKS and YYEKEE (reference sequence).

This clone was observed a handful of times. Other DNA variants within this sample encode the same CDR3. The chain employs TRBV5-1 and TRBJ2-2; D not certain. The CDR3 spans 13 residues. With 0 bases removed from V and 4 bases from J, the gap between germline ends came to 4 bases. Germline assignment: CDR1 SGHRS and CDR2 YFSETQ. CDR3 residues: CASSLEGTGELFF. CDR3 DNA: TGCGCCAGCAGCTTGGAGGGCACCGGGGAGCTGTTTTTT.

V and J are TRBV28 and TRBJ2-7; D tentatively fits TRBD1 or TRBD2 (5 bases each). Trimming took off 6 bases at V and 0 bases at J, with 15 bases between the two ends. The CDR3 has 15 residues. The germline V gene encodes CDR1 MDHEN and CDR2 SYDVKM. DNA for the CDR3: TGTGCCAGCAGACCCGGGACGTTGAGCTCCTACGAGCAGTACTTC. It codes for CASRPGTLSSYEQYF.

The gene calls are TRBV4-1 and TRBJ2-3; D call uncertain. Germline V gene sequence: CDR1 MGHRA, CDR2 YSYEKL. This CDR3 is built from 15 residues. The ends were cut back, 0 bases at V and 0 bases at J, with 7 bases in the middle. The CDR3 protein is CASSQDLSSTDTQYF. The CDR3 DNA follows: TGCGCCAGCAGCCAAGATTTGAGCAGCACAGATACGCAGTATTTT.

This clone came up once. This chain links TRBV5-1 with TRBJ2-1; perhaps TRBD2 as D (6 bases). The V end lost 0 bases, the J end lost 8 bases, and 12 bases lay between the germline ends. The CDR3 has 14 amino acids. CDR1 is SGHRS, CDR2 YFSETQ, per germline. The DNA for the CDR3 is TGCGCCAGCAGCTTGGGGACGGGGACTTATGAGCAGTTCTTC. The encoded protein is CASSLGTGTYEQFF.

The chain has TRBV11-3 and TRBJ1-1; no firm D call. This CDR3 has 14 residues. V lost 2 bases, J lost 3 bases, and 10 bases lay in between. Germline loops: CDR1 SGHNT, CDR2 YENEEA. CDR3 amino acids: CASSLSGSHTEAFF. CDR3 bases: TGTGCCAGCAGCTTATCAGGTTCACACACTGAAGCTTTCTTT.

The V call is TRBV4-3, the J call TRBJ2-1; 11 bases match TRBD2. The CDR3 is made up of 17 amino acids. V was clipped by 4 bases and J by 10 bases; unmatched bases: 15. Germline CDR1 is LGHNA and CDR2 is YSLEER. CDR3: CASSRKVLAGGLSEQFF. DNA for the CDR3: TGCGCCAGCAGCCGGAAGGTGTTAGCGGGAGGGTTAAGCGAGCAGTTCTTC.

This chain connects TRBV18 to TRBJ1-5; no definite D call. Trimming cost V 4 bases and J 2 bases, with 9 bases left between them. This CDR3 comprises 14 residues. Germline lookup yields CDR1 KGHSH and CDR2 LQKENI. For the CDR3, the DNA is TGTGCCAGCTCACTAAACGACCGCAATCAGCCCCAGCATTTT. It is translated as CASSLNDRNQPQHF. The full variable domain, its missing parts supplied by reference TRBV18 and TRBJ1-5, is NAGVMQNPRHLVRRRGQEARLRCSPMKGHSHVYWYRQLPEEGLKFMVYLQKENIIDESGMPKERFSAEFPKEGPSILRIQQVVRGDSAAYFCASSLNDRNQPQHFGDGTRLSIL.

The chain has TRBV7-9 and TRBJ2-2, with unresolved D. V shed 6 bases and J shed 2 bases, with 13 bases lying between them. The CDR3 is made up of 15 amino acids. In germline, CDR1 is SEHNR, CDR2 FQNEAQ (reference sequence). This CDR3 is CASRLVDLNTGELFF. The CDR3 DNA reads as TGTGCCAGCAGACTCGTGGACCTTAACACCGGGGAGCTGTTTTTT.